Listed here is a single TCR beta chain. Its specificity is unknown. Produced via immunoSEQ multiplex PCR; TCRdb's table is partial and in-frame only. The table records around 67,000 clones, roughly four fifths of them present only once. The trim removed 1 base at V and 14 bases at J, leaving 1 base unmatched. Germline values: CDR1 SGHTA, CDR2 FQGTGA. This CDR3 is 11 amino acids long. This sample is part of a study of OX40 agonist ivuxolimab in advanced cancers. Broader study findings: Clonal expansion from baseline to week 6 occurred in both CD4+ and CD8+ T cells.

The clonotype originates from an adult with an advanced solid tumor such as melanoma, head and neck, liver or kidney cancer. The rearrangement uses TRBV7-3 and TRBJ2-1; 8 nucleotides match TRBD1. Sequenced material: CD4+ or CD8+ T cells sorted from blood, taken in a trial of the OX40 agonist ivuxolimab. CDR3 DNA sequence: TGTGCCAGCAGCTTAAAGGGACAGGAGTTCTTC. It encodes CASSLKGQEFF.